The next 22 T cell receptor beta chains were all read from a single sample in a study of T cell responses to AZD1222 COVID-19 vaccine. Data came from immunoSEQ multiplex PCR; TCRdb stores just in-frame clones and leaves some out. The sample yields fewer than 150,000 clones, 90% to 95% seen once. The input for sequencing was peripheral blood, taken on day 0 of AZD1222 vaccination. All receptors derive from an adult in good health.

This chain joins TRBV29-1 and TRBJ1-2, with D perhaps matching TRBD1 (5 bases). CDR1 and CDR2 from the germline V gene are SQVTM and ANQGSEA. V was cut by 4 bases and J by 5 bases, with 14 bases left in between. The CDR3 consists of 13 residues. CDR3 residues: CSVGSTVSYGYTF. CDR3 sequence (DNA): TGCAGCGTTGGGTCGACAGTATCGTATGGCTACACCTTC. The full variable domain, in which reference TRBV29-1 and TRBJ1-2 provide the parts outside the CDR3, is SAVISQKPSRDICQRGTSLTIQCQVDSQVTMMFWYRQQPGQSLTLIATANQGSEATYESGFVIDKFPISRPNLTFSTLTVSNMSPEDSSIYLCSVGSTVSYGYTFGSGTRLTVV.

The chain has TRBV5-8 and TRBJ2-7; maybe TRBD1 (5 bases). The CDR3 is 15 residues long. V lost 1 base and J lost 7, with 18 bases in between. Per the germline V gene, CDR1 is SGHTS and CDR2 is YDEGEE. The CDR3 reads CASSLSIGAPTEQYF. CDR3 DNA: TGTGCCAGCAGCTTGTCTATTGGGGCCCCGACTGAGCAGTACTTC. The whole variable domain, filled in from reference TRBV5-8 and TRBJ2-7, reads EAGVTQSPTHLIKTRGQQATLRCSPISGHTSVYWYQQALGLGLQFLLWYDEGEERNRGNFPPRFSGRQFPNYSSELNVNALELEDSALYLCASSLSIGAPTEQYFGPGTRLTVT.

This clone came up a few times. J is TRBJ2-2 and V is TRBV7-2; D remains ambiguous. The CDR3 has 16 amino acids. The V end was cut by 0 bases, the J end by 4 bases, with 12 bases between. Looked up from germline, CDR1 is SGHTA and CDR2 is FQGNSA. In DNA form, the CDR3 reads TGTGCCAGCAGCTTAGCGGTGCGGTCGGGCACCGGGGAGCTGTTTTTT. This codes for CASSLAVRSGTGELFF. Drawing the rest from reference TRBV7-2 and TRBJ2-2, the complete variable domain is GAGVSQSPSNKVTEKGKDVELRCDPISGHTALYWYRQSLGQGLEFLIYFQGNSAPDKSGLPSDRFSAERTGGSVSTLTIQRTQQEDSAVYLCASSLAVRSGTGELFFGEGSRLTVL.

The CDR3 reads CASSSRTSGSYNEQFF. In DNA, the CDR3 is TGTGCCAGTAGTTCGCGGACTAGCGGCTCCTACAATGAGCAGTTCTTC. The rearrangement joins TRBV19 to TRBJ2-1; 10 positions agree with TRBD2. The CDR3 totals 16 residues. Germline V lookup: CDR1 LNHDA, CDR2 SQIVND (reference sequence). The V segment lost 5 bases and the J segment 0 bases; nucleotides outside the gene matches: 4.

This clone was observed a single time. The chain has TRBV4-3 and TRBJ1-2; the D gene is possibly TRBD1 (5 bases). Trimming removed 4 bases from V and 6 bases from J, with 18 bases in between. The CDR3 is 15 residues long. The germline V gene encodes CDR1 LGHNA and CDR2 YSLEER. The CDR3 nucleotides read TGCGCCAGCAGCCCAGGGCGAGTGTCACCAAATGGCTACACCTTC. Amino acid sequence: CASSPGRVSPNGYTF.

CDR3 nucleotides: TGCGCCAGCAGCCCCACCGGGAACTCTGGAAACACCATATATTTT. Translating it yields CASSPTGNSGNTIYF. The J gene is TRBJ1-3, the V gene TRBV5-1; unclear D gene. The CDR3 is 15 residues long. Per the germline V gene, CDR1 is SGHRS and CDR2 is YFSETQ. With 4 bases removed from V and 0 bases from J, the gap between germline ends came to 11 bases.

The chain is built from TRBV6-2 or TRBV6-3 and TRBJ2-7, with TRBD1 as a possible D gene (5 bases). Trimming removed 5 bases from V and 2 bases from J, with 7 bases in between. CDR3 length equals 12 residues. CDR1 and CDR2 (germline): MNHEY, SVGEGT. The CDR3 region is CASSDSPYEQYF. DNA of the CDR3: TGTGCCAGCAGTGACAGTCCCTACGAGCAGTACTTC.

The rearrangement links TRBV7-9 to TRBJ1-2; possibly TRBD1 for D (6 bases). V was trimmed by 1 base and J by 4 bases, leaving 13 bases between them. In germline, CDR1 is SEHNR, CDR2 FQNEAQ (reference sequence). The CDR3 sequence is 15 residues long. CDR3 sequence (DNA): TGTGCCAGCAGCTTAGATACAGGACAGTTCTATGGCTACACCTTC. It encodes CASSLDTGQFYGYTF.

This clone was seen a single time. The chain uses TRBV6-5 and TRBJ1-1; a possible D gene is TRBD1 (6 bases). CDR1 is MNHEY, CDR2 SVGAGI, per germline. This CDR3 contains 14 residues. V shed 5 bases and J shed 5 bases, with 15 bases lying between them. The DNA of the CDR3 is TGTGCCAGCAGTCACACAGGGAGGGGTACTGAAGCTTTCTTT. It codes for CASSHTGRGTEAFF.

The chain is built from TRBV6-2 or TRBV6-3 and TRBJ1-3; TRBD1 matches 10 bases. This CDR3 spans 16 amino acids. Per the germline V gene, CDR1 is MNHEY and CDR2 is SVGEGT. After removal of 6 bases from V and 9 bases from J, the junction contained 14 bases not matched to a gene. CDR3 loop: CASSPRRTGGFGTIYF. The DNA for the CDR3 is TGTGCCAGCAGCCCTAGAAGGACAGGGGGTTTCGGCACCATATATTTT.

The CDR3 protein is CASSGQGFGNTIYF. For the CDR3, the DNA is TGTGCCAGCAGCGGACAGGGGTTTGGAAACACCATATATTTT. The chain is built from TRBV9 and TRBJ1-3; 8 positions match TRBD1. In germline, CDR1 is SGDLS, CDR2 YYNGEE. V was clipped by 3 bases and J by 3 bases; unmatched bases: 2. This CDR3 contains 14 residues.

J is TRBJ1-6 and V is TRBV30; TRBD1 aligns across 10 bases. The germline V gene has CDR1 GTSNPN and CDR2 SVGIG (reference sequence). V shed 1 base and J 8 bases; nucleotides not matched to a gene: 2. The CDR3 sequence is 14 residues long. This CDR3 reads CAWSADRGHSPLHF. The CDR3 DNA reads TGTGCCTGGAGTGCAGACAGGGGGCATTCACCCCTCCACTTT.

The chain has TRBV3-1 (or the pseudogene TRBV3-2) and TRBJ2-4; no firm D call. V was pared by 3 bases and J by 0 bases, with 21 bases between. The CDR3 contains 19 residues. Per the germline V gene, CDR1 is LGHDT and CDR2 is YNNKEL (reference sequence). The CDR3 region has the DNA TGTGCCAGCAGCCACGCCCCCCTCGGTGATTTTCTAGCCAAAAACATTCAGTACTTC. Its protein is CASSHAPLGDFLAKNIQYF.

This clone was seen only once. The rearrangement joins TRBV5-4 to TRBJ2-6; D is uncertain. The CDR3 loop spans 15 amino acids. The V end was cut by 2 bases, the J end by 2 bases, with 8 bases between. The germline CDR1 and CDR2 sequences are SGHNT and YYREEE (reference sequence). CDR3 coding DNA: TGTGCCAGCAGCTTAAGTCCCACTGGGGCCAACGTCCTGACTTTC. Amino acids: CASSLSPTGANVLTF. Using reference TRBV5-4 and TRBJ2-6 for the parts outside the CDR3, the full variable domain is ETGVTQSPTHLIKTRGQQVTLRCSSQSGHNTVSWYQQALGQGPQFIFQYYREEENGRGNFPPRFSGLQFPNYSSELNVNALELDDSALYLCASSLSPTGANVLTFGAGSRLTVL.

V and J are TRBV5-6 and TRBJ1-2; no clear D gene. The germline V gene encodes CDR1 SGHDT and CDR2 YYEEEE. CDR3 length: 15 residues. V dropped 1 base and J dropped 4 bases, with 14 bases sitting between them. The CDR3 is CASSLSEQWGYGYTF. The CDR3 DNA is TGTGCCAGCAGCTTGTCGGAACAATGGGGCTATGGCTACACCTTC.

The chain uses TRBV9 and TRBJ2-6, with a weak D call TRBD1 (5 bases). The V end lost 3 bases, the J end lost 0 bases, and 10 bases lay between the germline ends. Germline CDR1 is SGDLS and CDR2 is YYNGEE. The CDR3 totals 16 residues. The CDR3 region is CASSGQRLSGANVLTF. As DNA, the CDR3 is TGTGCCAGCAGCGGACAGCGCCTCTCTGGGGCCAACGTCCTGACTTTC.

The chain couples TRBV6-5 to TRBJ2-7; 9 bases map to TRBD1. The CDR3 extends over 12 amino acids. Germline V lookup: CDR1 MNHEY, CDR2 SVGAGI. V shed 6 bases, J shed 7 bases, and the junction held 4 bases outside the gene matches. The CDR3 sequence: CASSGQGIEQYF. CDR3 nucleotides: TGTGCCAGCAGCGGACAGGGGATAGAGCAGTACTTC.

This chain connects TRBV30 to TRBJ1-6; no definite D call. CDR3 size: 11 residues. In germline, CDR1 is GTSNPN, CDR2 SVGIG (reference sequence). Trimming removed 1 base at V and 10 bases at J, with 5 bases between. The CDR3 reads CAWSEDSPLHF. The CDR3 nucleotides read TGTGCCTGGAGTGAAGACTCACCCCTCCACTTT.

This rearrangement joins TRBV19 to TRBJ2-1; D is undetermined. V lost 7 bases to trimming and J lost 1 base, with 11 bases between them. CDR3 length equals 14 residues. CDR1 is LNHDA, CDR2 SQIVND, per germline (reference sequence). In nucleotides, the CDR3 is TGTGCCAGTAAAGCCTCGGTGTCCTACAATGAGCAGTTCTTC. Its translation is CASKASVSYNEQFF.

The chain uses TRBV13 and TRBJ2-2; TRBD1 agrees at 10 bases. Looked up from germline, CDR1 is PRHDT and CDR2 is FYEKMQ (reference sequence). The CDR3 extends over 14 amino acids. The V and J ends lost 3 bases and 6 bases, in that order; junction bases with no gene match: 1. DNA for the CDR3: TGTGCCAGCAGCTTCGGACAGGGGGCCGGGGAGCTGTTTTTT. Protein product: CASSFGQGAGELFF.

This clone showed up just a few times. This chain links TRBV7-9 with TRBJ1-3; TRBD1 is a possible D gene (6 bases). This CDR3 comprises 15 residues. Germline-derived CDR1 and CDR2 are SEHNR and FQNEAQ (reference sequence). V was pared by 6 bases and J by 0 bases, with 12 bases between. The CDR3 nucleotides are TGTGCCAGCAGGCCTACAGGGAGCTCTGGAAACACCATATATTTT. Amino acid sequence: CASRPTGSSGNTIYF. The whole variable domain, filled in from reference TRBV7-9 and TRBJ1-3, reads DTGVSQNPRHKITKRGQNVTFRCDPISEHNRLYWYRQTLGQGPEFLTYFQNEAQLEKSRLLSDRFSAERPKGSFSTLEIQRTEQGDSAMYLCASRPTGSSGNTIYFGEGSWLTVV.

In its sample, this clone was seen once. The chain recombines TRBV10-3 with TRBJ1-1, with 8 positions matching TRBD1. The V segment lost 4 bases and the J segment 10 bases; nucleotides outside the gene matches: 8. The germline V gene has CDR1 ENHRY and CDR2 SYGVKD. The CDR3 totals 13 residues. The CDR3 sequence is CAISGRIGQGAFF. The CDR3 nucleotides read TGTGCCATCAGTGGGAGAATCGGACAGGGAGCTTTCTTT.